This note documents a single T cell receptor (beta chain) sequence. It lacks a known antigen. Base qualities are not recorded, but no much larger clone differs from it by a single base. Receptors were amplified or captured by the immunoSEQ multiplex PCR assay. From the authors' description of their analysis: A statistical classification framework was built to diagnose cytomegalovirus status from the catalog of TCR beta chain sequences. What TCRdb holds here is the immuneACCESS table cut down to in-frame rearrangements. Part of the clones is not present; checked against another copy, under half of the missing clones reflect an unresolved V gene, and the others are unexplained. V, J and clone size derive from that table, while D and trimming were established from the DNA sequence. This sample holds approximately 120,000 clones; around 94% were observed only once. Together, the top ten hold roughly 1.2% of the sample.

The CDR3, cysteine through phenylalanine, is 16 amino acids long. Left in the record is the CDR3 DNA by itself, 48 bases read in frame from the first base. V was cut back by 4 bases and J by 0 bases, leaving a gap of 14 bases between them. The germline V gene yields SGHRS for CDR1 and YFSETQ for CDR2. The data stem from a study of cytomegalovirus exposure and HLA in healthy donors (dated by TCRdb to the late 2010s). In the study overall: According to a later analysis, the approximately 120 validation repertoires were produced on the same platform as the roughly 720 repertoires of the first cohort. High-throughput TCR immunosequencing, statistical association of individual TCRs with disease status, and machine learning were combined to predict cytomegalovirus infection status. In addition to the first cohort of roughly 670 subjects, a separate validation cohort of about 120 different subjects was used. The study aimed to test whether cataloging public T cell receptors could reveal signatures of past pathogen exposure.

Broad study findings and their caveats: Most TCR sequences were observed very rarely across donors, whereas some public TCRs were present in many individuals. A total of about 180 TCR beta chains were listed by the study as associated with cytomegalovirus. The classifier was reported to diagnose cytomegalovirus status with high specificity and sensitivity in both the original cohort and the validation cohort. The validation cohort had no HLA typing available for a later analysis, so co-occurrence within that cohort was assessed over all 120 or so repertoires. Of the cluster scores, about 94% were above 0 in a later analysis, which found that TCRs clustered in the first cohort also tended to co-occur in the 120 or so validation repertoires. According to the authors, the approach could potentially be generalized to other disease states and immunological phenotypes. In vitro tests confirmed that three of the cytomegalovirus-associated TCR beta chains recognize cytomegalovirus antigens.

Donors formed part of the validation cohort, which comprised about 120 subjects and was distinct from the first cohort of 550 to 850 subjects. The receptor's source is a woman under 30 in good health and CMV-seronegative. Sequencing used PBMCs. The chain joins TRBV5-1 to TRBJ2-1, with TRBD2 as a weak D call on 5 bases. The CDR3 protein sequence reads: CASSTGSVSSYNEQFF. DNA sequence: TGCGCCAGCAGCACGGGGAGCGTTTCCTCCTACAATGAGCAGTTCTTC.